This entry concerns a single T cell receptor beta chain. Its target is not known. Other DNA sequences of this sample code for an identical CDR3. The V gene lost 0 bases and the J gene lost 0 bases, with 21 bases spanning the gap. The CDR3 runs 20 residues. These data originate in a study of T cells after posttransplantation cyclophosphamide. The study's findings and limits: Skin or GI-infiltrating T cells shared few TRB sequences with blood. Donor CD8+ memory clones often dominated recipient blood repertoires at later times. TRB clonality was highly associated with recipient CMV seropositivity and reactivation.

Sequencing used immunoSEQ multiplex PCR; TCRdb keeps in-frame clones, though not all of them. The sample holds almost 7,000 clones, approximately 92% seen once. Cyclophosphamide on days +3 and +4 followed busulfan-fludarabine conditioning and a marrow graft. The receptor's source is a male patient aged 60 to 75 who received an allogeneic stem cell transplant from a related donor and was CMV-positive. Some T cells may be the graft donor's. This sample comprised CD8+ T cells sorted from blood, obtained after allogeneic stem cell transplant with posttransplant cyclophosphamide. V is TRBV6-7 and J is TRBJ1-3, with D possibly matching TRBD1 (5 bases). TRBV6-7 qualifies as an ORF whose function is uncertain. The CDR3 reads CASSYSYVHPRQFSGNTIYF. The CDR3 region has the DNA TGTGCCAGCAGTTACTCTTACGTCCACCCACGACAGTTCTCTGGAAACACCATATATTTT.